Listed here are 11 T cell receptor beta chains from one sample, sequenced in a study of early T cells in non-severe SARS-CoV-2 infection. TCRdb independently ran MiXCR on the 5' RACE reads; one entry per CDR3 protein. This sample has 85,000 to 100,000 distinct CDR3 sequences, with approximately 9.9% found just once. The source was whole blood, collected at baseline. All receptors derive from an adult who was a healthcare worker with PCR-confirmed SARS-CoV-2 infection or an uninfected control (not recorded which).

This clonotype was seen only a few times. The rearrangement joins TRBV7-2 to TRBJ2-3; perhaps TRBD2 as D (6 bases). V shed 1 base and J shed 0 bases, with 14 bases lying between them. Germline lookup yields CDR1 SGHTA and CDR2 FQGNSA. The CDR3 sequence is 17 residues long. The CDR3 loop reads CASSLEARGTSTDTQYF. In DNA form, the CDR3 reads TGTGCCAGCAGCTTAGAAGCACGGGGGACCAGCACAGATACGCAGTATTTT.

The chain couples TRBV29-1 to TRBJ2-5; TRBD1 matches 8 bases. Unmatched junction bases numbered 4, after V lost 3 bases and J lost 4 bases. Germline CDR1 is SQVTM and CDR2 is ANQGSEA. CDR3 length: 13 residues. The CDR3, as DNA: TGCAGCGTTGACGGCAGGGGGCGAGAGACCCAGTACTTC. This encodes CSVDGRGRETQYF.

The chain employs TRBV20-1 and TRBJ1-6; possibly TRBD1 for D (5 bases). From germline, CDR1 is DFQATT and CDR2 SNEGSKA (reference sequence). The CDR3 is 15 residues long. V gave up 2 bases and J gave up 9 bases, with 17 bases separating them. CDR3 sequence (DNA): TGCAGTGCTAGAATGGGAATTGGGACGGTTTCACCCCTCCACTTT. Its protein is CSARMGIGTVSPLHF.

The genes are TRBV29-1 and TRBJ2-7; 8 bases match TRBD1. Trimming took 7 bases from V and 7 from J; bases not matched to a gene: 9. The germline CDR1 and CDR2 sequences are SQVTM and ANQGSEA. The CDR3 has 12 amino acids. The CDR3 coding sequence is TGCAGCGCTGGTCAGGGGGCAGAAGAGCAGTACTTC. Translation gives CSAGQGAEEQYF.

This chain uses TRBV9 with TRBJ2-2; D perhaps matches TRBD2 (6 bases). Trimming removed 0 bases from V and 2 bases from J, with 8 bases in between. Germline assignment: CDR1 SGDLS and CDR2 YYNGEE. The CDR3 has 15 residues. The CDR3 DNA sequence: TGTGCCAGCAGCGTAGAGGGACTCAACACCGGGGAGCTGTTTTTT. It is translated as CASSVEGLNTGELFF.

The chain is built from TRBV7-2 and TRBJ2-7; 14 nucleotides line up with TRBD2. Germline lookup yields CDR1 SGHTA and CDR2 FQGNSA. The V segment lost 5 bases and the J segment 2 bases; nucleotides outside the gene matches: 5. The CDR3 sequence is 16 residues long. CDR3 amino acids: CASSPGTSGRAYEQYF. CDR3 in DNA: TGTGCCAGCAGCCCCGGGACTAGCGGGAGAGCCTACGAGCAGTACTTC.

This clonotype came up a few times. This chain links TRBV29-1 with TRBJ2-3; 8 positions match TRBD1. J gave up 1 base and V 7 bases, and 4 bases lay outside the gene matches. Looked up from germline, CDR1 is SQVTM and CDR2 is ANQGSEA. The CDR3 extends over 13 amino acids. The CDR3 loop is CSGGQAGTDTQYF. CDR3 coding DNA: TGCAGCGGGGGACAGGCTGGCACAGATACGCAGTATTTT.

In its sample, this clonotype was seen many times. The gene calls are TRBV10-1 and TRBJ2-5; 8 bases are shared with TRBD1. CDR3 length: 15 residues. Per the germline V gene, CDR1 is WNHNN and CDR2 is SYGVQD (reference sequence). The J segment lost 5 bases and the V segment lost 3 bases, leaving 8 bases of the junction unmatched. The chain's CDR3 is CASSDPAGGTETQYF. As DNA, the CDR3 is TGCGCCAGCAGTGACCCCGCAGGGGGCACGGAGACCCAGTACTTC.

The V call is TRBV20-1, the J call TRBJ2-3; possibly TRBD1 for D (6 bases). Trimming stripped 5 bases from V and 2 bases from J, with 11 bases between. CDR3 length: 13 residues. The V gene's germline CDR1 is DFQATT and CDR2 SNEGSKA (reference sequence). The CDR3 loop is CSAQGTNTDTQYF. The CDR3 DNA is TGCAGTGCTCAGGGGACAAACACAGATACGCAGTATTTT.

This clonotype was counted many times. CDR3 in amino acids: CASSLVQGREQFF. DNA for the CDR3: TGTGCCAGCAGTTTAGTACAGGGGAGGGAGCAGTTCTTC. The V and J genes are TRBV12-3 or TRBV12-4 and TRBJ2-1; D perhaps matches TRBD1 (7 bases). The V end lost 1 base, the J end lost 10 bases, and 11 bases lay between the germline ends. The CDR3 is made up of 13 amino acids.

The V gene is TRBV7-3, the J gene TRBJ2-7, with D possibly matching TRBD2 (5 bases). CDR1 and CDR2 (germline): SGHTA, FQGTGA. Trimming cost V 0 bases and J 5 bases, with 8 bases left between them. This CDR3 is 13 amino acids long. The CDR3 sequence: CASSLTPGNEQYF. The CDR3 DNA reads as TGTGCCAGCAGCTTAACCCCGGGGAACGAGCAGTACTTC.